A single T cell receptor beta chain is shown here with its context. Quantitative 5'-RACE with molecular barcodes generated TCR beta libraries. A single record per CDR3 protein comes from TCRdb applying MiXCR to the 5' RACE reads. The table shows just over 350,000 distinct CDR3 sequences, with 20% to 25% occurring only once. This sample was taken from a study of CD8 T cells in ankylosing spondylitis. Trimming at V came to 5 bases and at J to 2 bases, leaving 4 bases not matched to a gene. The germline gives CDR1 SEHNR, CDR2 FQNEAQ (reference sequence). This CDR3 contains 16 residues. The chain uses TRBV7-9 and TRBJ2-2; 11 positions match TRBD2. This TCR was sampled from a male donor with ankylosing spondylitis or in good health (not recorded which). The sample comprised blood, either unsorted or a sorted T cell fraction (not recorded which). CDR3 coding DNA: TGTGCCAGCAGCCCTAGCGGGGGGCACAACACCGGGGAGCTGTTTTTT. It is translated as CASSPSGGHNTGELFF.